This T cell receptor (beta chain) was captured by sequencing in a study of regulatory T cells in long-lasting Graves disease. Study overall: Duration of antithyroid drug therapy among newly diagnosed Graves' patients was under 3 months.

Sequencing libraries for TCR beta were prepared with iRepertoire HTBI primers and Arm-PCR of CDR3 regions. In the original workflow: Identification across samples found some 60 TRBV and some 15 TRBJ segments. Using its own MiXCR run on the multiplex PCR reads, TCRdb lists one record per CDR3 protein. The V and J calls shown here were made by TCRdb, not taken from the authors' results. Among roughly 360,000 distinct CDR3 sequences listed, about 11% were seen once. Time point given: newly diagnosed GD, antithyroid drugs for less than 3 months. The TCR library used RNA extracted from PBMCs. CDR1 SGHTA and CDR2 FQGNSA come from the germline V gene. This CDR3 contains 15 residues. Between the trimmed V and J ends, which lost 3 bases and 7 bases, there was a span of 18 bases. At least ten counts were recorded for this clonotype. These same data were also listed under a study on T cells in Graves' hyperthyroidism and ophthalmopathy. That paper adds: Diagnoses were established using clinical symptoms, serum thyroxine and TRAb, thyroid ultrasound and orbital computed tomography.

The V gene is TRBV7-2, the J gene TRBJ1-2, with D possibly matching TRBD1 (5 bases). The sample in question was peripheral blood mononuclear cells (PBMCs), obtained at new diagnosis, from a patient treated with antithyroid drugs. This clonotype was obtained from a woman aged 18-29 years with Graves disease. CDR3 protein: CASSLNVGRGSGYTF. DNA of the CDR3: TGTGCCAGCAGCTTGAATGTGGGGCGCGGGAGTGGCTACACCTTC. The full variable domain, its missing parts supplied by reference TRBV7-2 and TRBJ1-2, is GAGVSQSPSNKVTEKGKDVELRCDPISGHTALYWYRQSLGQGLEFLIYFQGNSAPDKSGLPSDRFSAERTGGSVSTLTIQRTQQEDSAVYLCASSLNVGRGSGYTFGSGTRLTVV.